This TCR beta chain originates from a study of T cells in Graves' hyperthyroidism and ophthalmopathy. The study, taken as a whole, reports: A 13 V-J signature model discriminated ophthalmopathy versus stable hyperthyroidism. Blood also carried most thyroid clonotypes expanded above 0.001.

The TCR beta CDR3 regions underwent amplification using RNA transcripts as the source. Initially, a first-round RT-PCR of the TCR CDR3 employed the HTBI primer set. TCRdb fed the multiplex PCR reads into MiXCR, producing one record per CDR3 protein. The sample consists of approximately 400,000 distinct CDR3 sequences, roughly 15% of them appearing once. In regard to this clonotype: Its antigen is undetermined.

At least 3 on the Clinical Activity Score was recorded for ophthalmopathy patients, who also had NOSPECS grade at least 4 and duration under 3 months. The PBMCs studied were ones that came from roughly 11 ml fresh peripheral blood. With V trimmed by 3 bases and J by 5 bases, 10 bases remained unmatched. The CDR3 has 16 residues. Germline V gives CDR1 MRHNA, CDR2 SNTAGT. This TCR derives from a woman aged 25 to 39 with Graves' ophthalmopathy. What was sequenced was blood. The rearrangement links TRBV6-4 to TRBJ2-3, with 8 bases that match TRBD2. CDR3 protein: CASSDGASGGLDTQYF. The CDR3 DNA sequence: TGTGCCAGCAGTGATGGCGCCAGCGGGGGTTTAGATACGCAGTATTTT.